This TCR beta chain is drawn from a study of synovial regulatory T cells in juvenile arthritis. Study background: A few patients were therapy-naive; roughly 6 received methotrexate alone.

Patients were aged median 11.6 years with disease lasting median roughly seven years. Turning to this clone: Its specificity is unknown.

Germline lookup yields CDR1 LGHNA and CDR2 YSLEER. The CDR3 is 14 amino acids. Only the protein is available. Clones were sequenced by immunoSEQ multiplex PCR, and TCRdb holds only the in-frame ones, with some missing. In total, the table holds roughly 9,200 clones. Study-level points and caveats: Synovial Treg CDR3 sequences overlapped more with iaTregs than other circulating Tregs. Inflammation-associated Treg cells in blood had less TCR diversity than the remaining blood Treg cells.

The sequenced sample was Treg cells from blood. Subset defined: remaining (HLA-DR-negative) circulating blood Treg cells. This sequence was found in a donor aged 2-30 years with juvenile idiopathic arthritis. The genes are TRBV4-3 and TRBJ2-7; the D call of TRBD2 rests on TCRdb alone, since no DNA is present to check it. The chain's CDR3 is CASSKFLSSYEQYF.